This is a list of T cell receptor beta chains from one sample in a study of blood T cell repertoires in COVID-19. Repertoires were generated with immunoSEQ multiplex PCR, while TCRdb's copy carries only in-frame clones and drops some. The repertoire holds about 140,000 clones, approximately 84% seen once, with more than 3% in the top ten. The sequencing input was PBMCs or T cells enriched from blood (not recorded which). The receptors were sampled from a woman between 45 and 60 years old with acute COVID-19. Each CDR3 is given with its conserved first and last residue. The order of the fields is D gene, clone size, V gene, J gene, CDR3 protein, CDR3 DNA. D genes are given only for firm matches. Size is omitted from some rows. Given values are once, few, many or a class for expanded clones.

d_gene: TRBD2; abundance: -; v_gene: TRBV7-2; j_gene: TRBJ2-1; CDR3aa: CASSVTGTSGRASDEQFF; CDR3nt: TGTGCCAGCAGTGTGACCGGGACTAGCGGGAGGGCCTCCGATGAGCAGTTCTTC
d_gene: -; abundance: -; v_gene: TRBV15; j_gene: TRBJ2-5; CDR3aa: CATSRGGGEGQETQYF; CDR3nt: TGTGCCACCAGCAGAGGAGGGGGAGAAGGGCAAGAGACCCAGTACTTC
d_gene: -; abundance: -; v_gene: TRBV4-2; j_gene: TRBJ2-4; CDR3aa: CASSQGSRGASNIQYF; CDR3nt: TGTGCCAGCAGCCAAGGATCACGGGGGGCGAGTAACATTCAGTACTTC
d_gene: -; abundance: -; v_gene: TRBV19; j_gene: TRBJ2-3; CDR3aa: CASSLTPGTDTQYF; CDR3nt: TGTGCCAGTAGTCTAACCCCCGGCACAGATACGCAGTATTTT
d_gene: TRBD2; abundance: -; v_gene: TRBV6-5; j_gene: TRBJ2-2; CDR3aa: CASSSSAGGKSGELFF; CDR3nt: TGTGCCAGCAGTTCCTCAGCGGGAGGGAAGTCCGGGGAGCTGTTTTTT
d_gene: TRBD2; abundance: -; v_gene: TRBV3-1/TRBV3-2; j_gene: TRBJ2-2; CDR3aa: CASSLGLAGTGELFF; CDR3nt: TGTGCCAGCAGCCTGGGACTAGCGGGGACCGGGGAGCTGTTTTTT
d_gene: TRBD1; abundance: -; v_gene: TRBV27; j_gene: TRBJ2-7; CDR3aa: CASSRQGVNREQYF; CDR3nt: TGTGCCAGCAGTAGACAGGGGGTTAATCGCGAGCAGTACTTC
d_gene: TRBD1; abundance: -; v_gene: TRBV5-4; j_gene: TRBJ2-3; CDR3aa: CASSLDRGLADTQYF; CDR3nt: TGTGCCAGCAGCTTGGACAGGGGGCTGGCAGATACGCAGTATTTT
d_gene: TRBD1; abundance: -; v_gene: TRBV30; j_gene: TRBJ1-4; CDR3aa: CASSGTGAEKLFF; CDR3nt: TGTGCCTCCTCCGGGACAGGGGCTGAAAAACTGTTTTTT
d_gene: TRBD1; abundance: -; v_gene: TRBV5-4; j_gene: TRBJ1-6; CDR3aa: CASTTGGNSPLHF; CDR3nt: TGTGCCAGCACGACAGGGGGCAATTCACCCCTCCACTTT
d_gene: TRBD1; abundance: -; v_gene: TRBV6-5; j_gene: TRBJ1-1; CDR3aa: CASSIMGTENTEAFF; CDR3nt: TGTGCCAGCAGTATCATGGGGACAGAGAACACTGAAGCTTTCTTT
d_gene: TRBD2; abundance: once; v_gene: TRBV7-9; j_gene: TRBJ2-3; CDR3aa: CASSLERGGALANF; CDR3nt: TGTGCCAGCAGCTTAGAGCGGGGCGGAGCCCTAGCCAATTTT
d_gene: -; abundance: -; v_gene: TRBV4-1; j_gene: TRBJ2-3; CDR3aa: CASSQDFGEGTDTQYF; CDR3nt: TGCGCCAGCAGCCAAGATTTCGGGGAGGGCACAGATACGCAGTATTTT
d_gene: -; abundance: -; v_gene: TRBV4-1; j_gene: TRBJ1-2; CDR3aa: CASSQDEGNYGYTF; CDR3nt: TGCGCCAGCAGCCAAGATGAGGGTAACTATGGCTACACCTTC
d_gene: -; abundance: -; v_gene: TRBV21-1; j_gene: TRBJ2-2; CDR3aa: CASSSGTGGPGELFF; CDR3nt: TGTGCCAGCAGCTCCGGGACAGGGGGCCCCGGGGAGCTGTTTTTT
d_gene: -; abundance: -; v_gene: TRBV2; j_gene: TRBJ1-6; CDR3aa: CASRERDSSYNSPLHF; CDR3nt: TGTGCCAGCAGGGAGCGAGACAGCTCCTATAATTCACCCCTCCACTTT
d_gene: -; abundance: -; v_gene: TRBV11-3; j_gene: TRBJ2-3; CDR3aa: CASSLSYRDTQYF; CDR3nt: TGTGCCAGCAGCTTAAGCTATCGGGATACGCAGTATTTT
d_gene: -; abundance: -; v_gene: TRBV6-5; j_gene: TRBJ1-3; CDR3aa: CASSRYRDRDTIYF; CDR3nt: TGTGCCAGCAGTCGGTACAGGGATCGGGACACCATATATTTT
d_gene: TRBD1; abundance: -; v_gene: TRBV19; j_gene: TRBJ1-5; CDR3aa: CASSNGQGNQPQHF; CDR3nt: TGTGCCAGTAGTAACGGACAGGGCAATCAGCCCCAGCATTTT
d_gene: -; abundance: -; v_gene: TRBV18; j_gene: TRBJ2-1; CDR3aa: CASSPLGGWSNEQFF; CDR3nt: TGTGCCAGCTCACCATTGGGAGGCTGGAGCAATGAGCAGTTCTTC
d_gene: -; abundance: medium-sized; v_gene: TRBV14; j_gene: TRBJ2-1; CDR3aa: CASSHSERFGNEQFF; CDR3nt: TGTGCCAGCAGCCATTCAGAGAGGTTCGGGAATGAGCAGTTCTTC
d_gene: -; abundance: -; v_gene: TRBV29-1; j_gene: TRBJ1-5; CDR3aa: CSVAQGGSNQPQHF; CDR3nt: TGCAGCGTAGCGCAGGGAGGGAGCAATCAGCCCCAGCATTTT
d_gene: -; abundance: -; v_gene: TRBV18; j_gene: TRBJ1-4; CDR3aa: CASSPSRTRDEKLFF; CDR3nt: TGTGCCAGCTCACCAAGCCGGACAAGAGATGAAAAACTGTTTTTT
d_gene: TRBD1; abundance: once; v_gene: TRBV2; j_gene: TRBJ2-5; CDR3aa: CASSATGGETQYF; CDR3nt: TGTGCCAGCAGTGCGACAGGGGGAGAGACCCAGTACTTC
d_gene: TRBD2; abundance: -; v_gene: TRBV7-9; j_gene: TRBJ2-7; CDR3aa: CASSLGLAGLTYEQYF; CDR3nt: TGTGCCAGCAGCTTAGGACTAGCGGGACTCACCTACGAGCAGTACTTC
d_gene: -; abundance: -; v_gene: TRBV5-6; j_gene: TRBJ2-2; CDR3aa: CASSLGHNTGELFF; CDR3nt: TGTGCCAGCAGCTTGGGACACAACACCGGGGAGCTGTTTTTT
d_gene: -; abundance: -; v_gene: TRBV7-6; j_gene: TRBJ2-7; CDR3aa: CASSLGGLSTNSYEQYF; CDR3nt: TGTGCCAGCAGCTTAGGGGGACTCTCTACTAACTCCTACGAGCAGTACTTC
d_gene: TRBD1; abundance: few; v_gene: TRBV7-9; j_gene: TRBJ1-1; CDR3aa: CASSSQGENTEAFF; CDR3nt: TGTGCCAGCAGCTCCCAGGGGGAGAACACTGAAGCTTTCTTT
d_gene: TRBD1; abundance: -; v_gene: TRBV23-1; j_gene: TRBJ2-3; CDR3aa: CASSQSFKWTGEITDTQYF; CDR3nt: TGCGCCAGCAGTCAATCGTTCAAATGGACAGGGGAAATCACAGATACGCAGTATTTT
d_gene: -; abundance: once; v_gene: TRBV7-8; j_gene: TRBJ2-7; CDR3aa: CASSLAGPYEQYF; CDR3nt: TGTGCCAGCAGCTTAGCTGGGCCCTACGAGCAGTACTTC
d_gene: TRBD1; abundance: -; v_gene: TRBV18; j_gene: TRBJ1-1; CDR3aa: CASSRTEGQGMNTEAFF; CDR3nt: TGTGCCAGCTCACGCACGGAGGGACAGGGGATGAACACTGAAGCTTTCTTT
d_gene: TRBD1; abundance: -; v_gene: TRBV5-4; j_gene: TRBJ1-2; CDR3aa: CASSLYDREYGYTF; CDR3nt: TGTGCCAGCAGCCTATACGACAGGGAATATGGCTACACCTTC
d_gene: -; abundance: -; v_gene: TRBV18; j_gene: TRBJ2-5; CDR3aa: CASSQSMGAAETQYF; CDR3nt: TGTGCCAGCTCACAGTCGATGGGGGCGGCGGAGACCCAGTACTTC
d_gene: -; abundance: -; v_gene: TRBV19; j_gene: TRBJ2-7; CDR3aa: CASSPNSYSEQYF; CDR3nt: TGTGCCAGTAGTCCCAATTCGTATAGCGAGCAGTACTTC
d_gene: TRBD1; abundance: -; v_gene: TRBV5-6; j_gene: TRBJ1-6; CDR3aa: CASSRIGTANNSPLHF; CDR3nt: TGTGCCAGCAGCCGGATTGGGACAGCAAATAATTCACCCCTCCACTTT
d_gene: -; abundance: -; v_gene: TRBV9; j_gene: TRBJ2-7; CDR3aa: CASSVAGGLSYEQYF; CDR3nt: TGTGCCAGCAGCGTAGCTGGGGGACTCTCCTACGAGCAGTACTTC
d_gene: -; abundance: -; v_gene: TRBV14; j_gene: TRBJ1-6; CDR3aa: CASKEFHNSPLHF; CDR3nt: TGTGCCAGCAAAGAGTTTCATAATTCACCCCTCCACTTT
d_gene: -; abundance: -; v_gene: TRBV6-5; j_gene: TRBJ1-1; CDR3aa: CASRFMNTEAFF; CDR3nt: TGTGCCAGCAGATTCATGAACACTGAAGCTTTCTTT
d_gene: TRBD2; abundance: -; v_gene: TRBV4-2; j_gene: TRBJ2-1; CDR3aa: CASSQDEAGGPYNEQFF; CDR3nt: TGTGCCAGCAGCCAAGATGAGGCGGGAGGCCCGTACAATGAGCAGTTCTTC
d_gene: TRBD1; abundance: -; v_gene: TRBV18; j_gene: TRBJ1-1; CDR3aa: CASSPTGPNTEAFF; CDR3nt: TGTGCCAGCTCACCGACAGGGCCGAACACTGAAGCTTTCTTT
d_gene: -; abundance: once; v_gene: TRBV4-1; j_gene: TRBJ2-1; CDR3aa: CASSQSYQGLGEQFF; CDR3nt: TGCGCCAGCAGCCAGTCATACCAGGGGCTCGGTGAGCAGTTCTTC
d_gene: TRBD1; abundance: -; v_gene: TRBV19; j_gene: TRBJ1-2; CDR3aa: CASSIRTGTGYTF; CDR3nt: TGTGCCAGTAGTATAAGGACAGGGACTGGCTACACCTTC